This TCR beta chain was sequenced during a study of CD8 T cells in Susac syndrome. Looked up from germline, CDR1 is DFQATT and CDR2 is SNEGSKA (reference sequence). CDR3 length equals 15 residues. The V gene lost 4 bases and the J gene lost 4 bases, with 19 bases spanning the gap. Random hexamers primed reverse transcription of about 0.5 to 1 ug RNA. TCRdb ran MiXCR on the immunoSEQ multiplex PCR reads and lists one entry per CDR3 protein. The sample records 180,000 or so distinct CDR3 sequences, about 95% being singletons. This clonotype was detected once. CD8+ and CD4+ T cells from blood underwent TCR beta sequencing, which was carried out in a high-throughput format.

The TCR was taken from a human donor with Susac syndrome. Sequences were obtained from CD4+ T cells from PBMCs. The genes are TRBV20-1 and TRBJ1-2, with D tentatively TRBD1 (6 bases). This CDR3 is CSATDRDTQLYGYTF. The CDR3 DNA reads TGCAGTGCTACAGATAGGGACACCCAACTCTATGGCTACACCTTC.